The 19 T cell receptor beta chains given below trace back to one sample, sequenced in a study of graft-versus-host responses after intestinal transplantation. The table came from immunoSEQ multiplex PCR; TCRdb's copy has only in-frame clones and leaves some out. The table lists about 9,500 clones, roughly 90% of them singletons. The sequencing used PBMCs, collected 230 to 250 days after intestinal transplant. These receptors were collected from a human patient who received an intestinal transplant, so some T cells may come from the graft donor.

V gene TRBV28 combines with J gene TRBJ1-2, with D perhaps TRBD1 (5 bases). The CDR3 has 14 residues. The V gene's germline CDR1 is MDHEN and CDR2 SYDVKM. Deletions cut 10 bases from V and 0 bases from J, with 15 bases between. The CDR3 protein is CATSPGRTNYGYTF. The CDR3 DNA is TGTGCCACATCCCCAGGGCGTACTAACTATGGCTACACCTTC.

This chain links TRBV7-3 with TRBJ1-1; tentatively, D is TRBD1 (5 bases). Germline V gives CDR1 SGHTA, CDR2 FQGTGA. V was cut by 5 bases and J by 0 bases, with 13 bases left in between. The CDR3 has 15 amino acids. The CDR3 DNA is TGTGCCAGCAGCCCCCTGGGACGGTTGAACACTGAAGCTTTCTTT. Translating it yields CASSPLGRLNTEAFF.

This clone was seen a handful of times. CDR3 residues: CASSVSLAGVDNEQFF. CDR3 DNA: TGTGCCAGCAGCGTATCCCTAGCGGGAGTCGATAATGAGCAGTTCTTC. The genes are TRBV9 and TRBJ2-1, with TRBD2 matching over 10 bases. The germline V gene encodes CDR1 SGDLS and CDR2 YYNGEE. This CDR3 spans 16 amino acids. The junction had 8 bases not matched to a gene; V was cut back by 1 base and J by 7 bases.

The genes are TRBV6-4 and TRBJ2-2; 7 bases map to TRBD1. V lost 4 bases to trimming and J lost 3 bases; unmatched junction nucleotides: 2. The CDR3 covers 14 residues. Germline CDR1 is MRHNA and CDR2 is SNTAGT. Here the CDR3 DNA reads TGTGCCAGCAGTGTCACAGGGGACACCGGGGAGCTGTTTTTT. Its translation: CASSVTGDTGELFF.

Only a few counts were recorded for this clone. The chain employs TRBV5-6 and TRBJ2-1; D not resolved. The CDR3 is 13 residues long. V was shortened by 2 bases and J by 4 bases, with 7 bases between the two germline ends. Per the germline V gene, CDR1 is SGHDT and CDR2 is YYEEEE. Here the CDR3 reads CASSFSPYNEQFF. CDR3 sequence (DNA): TGTGCCAGCAGCTTTAGCCCGTACAATGAGCAGTTCTTC.

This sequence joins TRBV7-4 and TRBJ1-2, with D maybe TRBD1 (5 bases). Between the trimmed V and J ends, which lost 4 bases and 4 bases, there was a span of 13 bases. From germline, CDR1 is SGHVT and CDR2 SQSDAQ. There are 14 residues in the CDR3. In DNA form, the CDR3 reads TGTGCCAGCAGCTCCCGACGGGACGGCTATGGCTACACCTTC. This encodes CASSSRRDGYGYTF.

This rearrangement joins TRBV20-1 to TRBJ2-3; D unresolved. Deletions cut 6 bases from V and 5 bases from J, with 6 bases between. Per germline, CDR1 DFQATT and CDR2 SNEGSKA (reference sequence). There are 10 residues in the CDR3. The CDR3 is CSASIDTQYF. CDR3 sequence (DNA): TGCAGTGCCTCGATAGATACGCAGTATTTT.

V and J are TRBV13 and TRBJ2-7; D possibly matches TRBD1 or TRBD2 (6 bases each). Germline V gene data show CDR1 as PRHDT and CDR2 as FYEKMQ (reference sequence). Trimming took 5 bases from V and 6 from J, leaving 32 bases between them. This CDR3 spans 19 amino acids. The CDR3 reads CASSPSSPRQQGGRGEQYF. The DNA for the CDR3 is TGTGCCAGCAGCCCCTCCTCCCCGAGACAACAGGGAGGTCGTGGCGAGCAGTACTTC.

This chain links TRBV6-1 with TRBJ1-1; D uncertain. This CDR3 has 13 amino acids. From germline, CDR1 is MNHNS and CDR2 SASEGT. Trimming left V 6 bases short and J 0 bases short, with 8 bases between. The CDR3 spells CASSGRLNTEAFF. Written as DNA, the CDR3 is TGTGCCAGCAGCGGACGGTTGAACACTGAAGCTTTCTTT.

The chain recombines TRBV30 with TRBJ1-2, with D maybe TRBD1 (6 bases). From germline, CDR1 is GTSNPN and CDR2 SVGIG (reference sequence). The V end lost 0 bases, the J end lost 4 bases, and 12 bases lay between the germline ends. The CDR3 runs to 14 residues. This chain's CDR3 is CAWSVRGGVYGYTF. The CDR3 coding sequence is TGTGCCTGGAGTGTAAGGGGGGGGGTCTATGGCTACACCTTC.

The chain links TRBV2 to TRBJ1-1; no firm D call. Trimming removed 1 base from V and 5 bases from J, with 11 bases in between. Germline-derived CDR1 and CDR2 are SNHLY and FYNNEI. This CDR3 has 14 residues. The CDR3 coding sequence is TGTGCCAGCAGTGAAGATGAAGGGAGGACTGAAGCTTTCTTT. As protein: CASSEDEGRTEAFF.

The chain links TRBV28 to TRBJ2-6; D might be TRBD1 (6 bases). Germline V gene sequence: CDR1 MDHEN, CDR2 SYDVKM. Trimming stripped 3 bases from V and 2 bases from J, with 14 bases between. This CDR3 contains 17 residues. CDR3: CASSFVTGKAGANVLTF. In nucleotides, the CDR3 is TGTGCCAGCAGTTTCGTCACAGGGAAAGCTGGGGCCAACGTCCTGACTTTC.

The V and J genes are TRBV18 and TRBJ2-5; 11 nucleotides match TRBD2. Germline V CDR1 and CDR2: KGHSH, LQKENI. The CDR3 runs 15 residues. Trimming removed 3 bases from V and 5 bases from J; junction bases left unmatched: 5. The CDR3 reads CASSPYTSGSETQYF. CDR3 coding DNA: TGTGCCAGCTCACCTTACACTAGCGGGAGTGAGACCCAGTACTTC. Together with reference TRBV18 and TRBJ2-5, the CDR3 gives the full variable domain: NAGVMQNPRHLVRRRGQEARLRCSPMKGHSHVYWYRQLPEEGLKFMVYLQKENIIDESGMPKERFSAEFPKEGPSILRIQQVVRGDSAAYFCASSPYTSGSETQYFGPGTRLLVL.

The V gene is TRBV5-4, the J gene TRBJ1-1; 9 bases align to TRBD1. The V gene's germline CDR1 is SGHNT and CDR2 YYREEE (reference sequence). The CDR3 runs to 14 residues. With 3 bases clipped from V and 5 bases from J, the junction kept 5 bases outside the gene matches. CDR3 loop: CASSWDRDRTEAFF. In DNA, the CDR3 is TGTGCCAGCAGCTGGGACAGGGATAGGACTGAAGCTTTCTTT.

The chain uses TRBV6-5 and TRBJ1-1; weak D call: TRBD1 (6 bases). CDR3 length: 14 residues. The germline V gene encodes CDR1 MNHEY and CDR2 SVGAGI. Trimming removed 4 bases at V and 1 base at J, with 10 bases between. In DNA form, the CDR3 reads TGTGCCAGCAGTTCCGACAGGTCGAACACTGAAGCTTTCTTT. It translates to CASSSDRSNTEAFF.

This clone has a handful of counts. Written as DNA, the CDR3 is TGTGCCAGCAGCAACCAAGAGACCCAGTACTTC. The encoded protein is CASSNQETQYF. The J gene is TRBJ2-5, the V gene TRBV7-9; D remains ambiguous. Trimming removed 5 bases at V and 0 bases at J, with 1 base between. The CDR3 loop spans 11 amino acids. CDR1 and CDR2 (germline): SEHNR, FQNEAQ (reference sequence).

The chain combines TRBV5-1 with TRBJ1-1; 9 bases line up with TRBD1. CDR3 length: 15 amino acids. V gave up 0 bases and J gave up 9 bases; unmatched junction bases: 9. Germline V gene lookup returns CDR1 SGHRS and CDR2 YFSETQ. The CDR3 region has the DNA TGCGCCAGCAGCTTGGACCCGACAGGGGGTAGTAAAGCTTTCTTT. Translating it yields CASSLDPTGGSKAFF.

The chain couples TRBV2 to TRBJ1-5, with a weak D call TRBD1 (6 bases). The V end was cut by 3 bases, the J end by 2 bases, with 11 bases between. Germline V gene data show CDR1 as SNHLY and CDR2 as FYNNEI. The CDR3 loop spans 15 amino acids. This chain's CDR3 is CASSEGRGRNQPQHF. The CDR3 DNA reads TGTGCCAGCAGTGAGGGCCGGGGGCGCAATCAGCCCCAGCATTTT.

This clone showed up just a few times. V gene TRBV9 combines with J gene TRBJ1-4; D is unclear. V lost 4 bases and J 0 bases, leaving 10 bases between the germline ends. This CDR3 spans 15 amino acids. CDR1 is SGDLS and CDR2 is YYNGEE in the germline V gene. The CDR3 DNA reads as TGTGCCAGCAGCCTACTGGGTGCAACTAATGAAAAACTGTTTTTT. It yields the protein CASSLLGATNEKLFF.